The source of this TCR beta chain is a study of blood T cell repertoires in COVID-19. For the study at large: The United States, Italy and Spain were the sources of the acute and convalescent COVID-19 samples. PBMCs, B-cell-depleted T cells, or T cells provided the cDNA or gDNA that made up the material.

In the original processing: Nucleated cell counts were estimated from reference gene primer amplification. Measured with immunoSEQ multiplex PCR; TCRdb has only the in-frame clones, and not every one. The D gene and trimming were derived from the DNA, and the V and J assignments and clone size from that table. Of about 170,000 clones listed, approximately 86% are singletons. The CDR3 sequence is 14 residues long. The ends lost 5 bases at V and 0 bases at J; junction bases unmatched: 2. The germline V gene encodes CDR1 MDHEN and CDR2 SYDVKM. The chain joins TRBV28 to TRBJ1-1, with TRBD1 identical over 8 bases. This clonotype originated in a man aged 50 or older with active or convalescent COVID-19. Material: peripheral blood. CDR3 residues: CASSAGGMNTEAFF. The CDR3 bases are TGTGCCAGCAGTGCAGGGGGCATGAACACTGAAGCTTTCTTT.